The rows below give T cell receptor beta chains drawn from one sample of a study of T cell changes during pregnancy in multiple sclerosis. Libraries were prepared by immunoSEQ multiplex PCR; TCRdb keeps only in-frame clonotypes and omits some of them. The data show 79,000 or so clones, 90% to 95% seen once. Source: CD4+ T cells from peripheral blood mononuclear cells, taken before pregnancy. Source of these receptors: a female donor with multiple sclerosis, enrolled in a pregnancy study. Each CDR3 is given with its conserved first and last residue. Fields, in order: D gene, V gene, clone size, CDR3 length, J gene, CDR3 protein, CDR3 DNA. D genes are given only for firm matches. The listing skips clone size in some rows; elsewhere it reads once, few, many or a size class.

d_call: TRBD1; v_call: TRBV7-2; clone_size: .; cdr3_length: 16; j_call: TRBJ1-2; cdr3_aa: CASSPAAGQLLYGYTF; cdr3_nt: TGTGCCAGCAGCCCTGCCGCGGGACAGCTCCTCTATGGCTACACCTTC
d_call: TRBD2; v_call: TRBV11-1; clone_size: .; cdr3_length: 17; j_call: TRBJ2-3; cdr3_aa: CASSFGLAGGRTDTQYF; cdr3_nt: TGTGCCAGCAGCTTTGGGCTAGCGGGGGGACGCACAGATACGCAGTATTTT
d_call: .; v_call: TRBV14; clone_size: .; cdr3_length: 15; j_call: TRBJ1-4; cdr3_aa: CASSQLTGVNEKLFF; cdr3_nt: TGTGCCAGCAGCCAACTGACAGGAGTAAACGAAAAACTGTTTTTT
d_call: TRBD2; v_call: TRBV4-1; clone_size: once; cdr3_length: 18; j_call: TRBJ2-5; cdr3_aa: CASSQEGTSGRMGETQYF; cdr3_nt: TGCGCCAGCAGCCAAGAAGGGACTAGCGGGAGAATGGGGGAGACCCAGTACTTC
d_call: TRBD2; v_call: TRBV5-1; clone_size: .; cdr3_length: 14; j_call: TRBJ2-3; cdr3_aa: CASMVGGGTDTQYF; cdr3_nt: TGCGCCAGCATGGTGGGAGGGGGCACAGATACGCAGTATTTT
d_call: TRBD2; v_call: TRBV6-5; clone_size: .; cdr3_length: 14; j_call: TRBJ2-7; cdr3_aa: CASKRAGAFYEQYF; cdr3_nt: TGTGCCAGCAAGCGAGCGGGAGCATTCTACGAGCAGTACTTC
d_call: TRBD1; v_call: TRBV4-1; clone_size: .; cdr3_length: 16; j_call: TRBJ2-4; cdr3_aa: CASSQDIGQGAPIQYF; cdr3_nt: TGCGCCAGCAGCCAAGATATCGGACAGGGAGCCCCCATTCAGTACTTC
d_call: TRBD2; v_call: TRBV6-5; clone_size: .; cdr3_length: 16; j_call: TRBJ2-3; cdr3_aa: CASSSQGREGRYTQYF; cdr3_nt: TGTGCCAGCAGTTCCCAGGGGCGGGAGGGCCGATATACGCAGTATTTT
d_call: .; v_call: TRBV6-1; clone_size: .; cdr3_length: 15; j_call: TRBJ2-5; cdr3_aa: CASSEFWGIQETQYF; cdr3_nt: TGTGCCAGCAGTGAATTTTGGGGCATTCAAGAGACCCAGTACTTC
d_call: .; v_call: TRBV27; clone_size: .; cdr3_length: 15; j_call: TRBJ2-5; cdr3_aa: CASRPGTSIVETQYF; cdr3_nt: TGTGCCAGCAGACCCGGGACAAGTATTGTAGAGACCCAGTACTTC
d_call: .; v_call: TRBV11-2; clone_size: .; cdr3_length: 17; j_call: TRBJ1-6; cdr3_aa: CASSLDGGIIRDSPLHF; cdr3_nt: TGTGCCAGCAGCTTAGATGGGGGCATTATTAGGGATTCACCCCTCCACTTT
d_call: .; v_call: TRBV18; clone_size: .; cdr3_length: 17; j_call: TRBJ1-1; cdr3_aa: CASSPAGGRGGNTEAFF; cdr3_nt: TGTGCCAGCTCACCAGCCGGGGGGCGCGGGGGGAACACTGAAGCTTTCTTT
d_call: TRBD1; v_call: TRBV5-1; clone_size: .; cdr3_length: 15; j_call: TRBJ2-5; cdr3_aa: CASSLTSPQGETQYF; cdr3_nt: TGCGCCAGCAGCTTAACGTCTCCACAGGGGGAGACCCAGTACTTC
d_call: .; v_call: TRBV7-3; clone_size: once; cdr3_length: 15; j_call: TRBJ1-6; cdr3_aa: CASSLQGRNNSPLHF; cdr3_nt: TGTGCCAGCAGCTTACAGGGGCGAAATAATTCACCCCTCCACTTT
d_call: TRBD2; v_call: TRBV9; clone_size: .; cdr3_length: 16; j_call: TRBJ2-7; cdr3_aa: CASSVGGTSGTYEQYF; cdr3_nt: TGTGCCAGCAGCGTAGGCGGGACTAGCGGGACCTACGAGCAGTACTTC
d_call: TRBD1; v_call: TRBV7-3; clone_size: .; cdr3_length: 15; j_call: TRBJ2-2; cdr3_aa: CASSLGRTGTGELFF; cdr3_nt: TGTGCCAGCAGCTTAGGGCGGACAGGGACCGGGGAGCTGTTTTTT